What follows are 27 T cell receptor beta chains derived from one specimen sequenced in a study of OX40 agonist ivuxolimab in advanced cancers. Sequenced by immunoSEQ multiplex PCR; TCRdb stores in-frame clones only, minus some. Seen here are under 80,000 clones, 80% to 90% observed once, and the top ten hold 0.9% to 1.2%. The specimen was CD4+ or CD8+ T cells sorted from blood, collected in a trial of the OX40 agonist ivuxolimab. These receptor sequences come from an adult with an advanced solid tumor such as melanoma, head and neck, liver or kidney cancer.

The rearrangement uses TRBV10-3 and TRBJ2-3, with 7 bases aligning to TRBD2. J was trimmed by 4 bases and V by 4 bases; bases with no gene match: 2. This CDR3 region has 13 residues. CDR1 and CDR2 (germline): ENHRY, SYGVKD. DNA for the CDR3: TGTGCCATCAGTGGACTAGCAGCAGATACGCAGTATTTT. Residues: CAISGLAADTQYF.

Within the sample, this clone is medium-sized. The chain uses TRBV4-1 and TRBJ1-4; D unclear. The V end lost 1 base, the J end lost 6 bases, and 6 bases lay between the germline ends. Germline-derived CDR1 and CDR2 are MGHRA and YSYEKL. The length of the CDR3 is 13 residues. CDR3 region: CASSQVNHEKLFF. The CDR3 DNA is TGCGCCAGCAGCCAAGTAAATCATGAAAAACTGTTTTTT.

The chain links TRBV18 to TRBJ2-7; D gene unclear. Between the trimmed V and J ends, which lost 2 bases and 5 bases, there was a span of 10 bases. CDR3 size: 13 residues. Germline V CDR1 and CDR2: KGHSH, LQKENI. The CDR3 nucleotides are TGTGCCAGCTCACCAATTACGGCGAACGAGCAGTACTTC. It codes for CASSPITANEQYF.

The chain has TRBV11-2 and TRBJ2-5; D is possibly TRBD1 (6 bases). V dropped 1 base and J dropped 4 bases, with 10 bases sitting between them. From germline, CDR1 is SGHAT and CDR2 FQNNGV. The length of the CDR3 is 14 residues. This CDR3 is CASSLGTATETQYF. CDR3 in DNA: TGTGCCAGCAGCTTAGGGACAGCAACAGAGACCCAGTACTTC. Using reference TRBV11-2 and TRBJ2-5 for the parts outside the CDR3, the full variable domain is EAGVAQSPRYKIIEKRQSVAFWCNPISGHATLYWYQQILGQGPKLLIQFQNNGVVDDSQLPKDRFSAERLKGVDSTLKIQPAKLEDSAVYLCASSLGTATETQYFGPGTRLLVL.

CDR3 nucleotide sequence: TGCGCCAGCAGCTTAAACCTTGGGCAAGAGACCCAGTACTTC. This codes for CASSLNLGQETQYF. The V gene is TRBV5-1, the J gene TRBJ2-5; no clear D gene. The CDR3 covers 14 residues. V dropped 2 bases and J dropped 2 bases, with 10 bases sitting between them. Germline CDR1 is SGHRS and CDR2 is YFSETQ.

J is TRBJ2-3 and V is TRBV27; TRBD1 agrees at 9 bases. V shed 5 bases and J 2 bases; nucleotides not matched to a gene: 5. In germline, CDR1 is MNHEY, CDR2 SMNVEV (reference sequence). This CDR3 has 15 residues. DNA for the CDR3: TGTGCCAGCAGTCTGGGACAGGGACTCACAGATACGCAGTATTTT. This codes for CASSLGQGLTDTQYF.

The rearrangement joins TRBV30 to TRBJ1-5; D remains unclear. Trimming shortened V by 0 bases and J by 0 bases, and 3 bases separated the two germline ends. Germline V gives CDR1 GTSNPN, CDR2 SVGIG (reference sequence). The CDR3 covers 13 residues. The CDR3 region is CAWSVSSNQPQHF. CDR3 DNA: TGTGCCTGGAGTGTAAGTAGCAATCAGCCCCAGCATTTT.

This chain uses TRBV25-1 with TRBJ1-2; tentatively, D is TRBD1 (6 bases). Trimming took 4 bases from V and 8 from J, leaving 23 bases between them. Germline V CDR1 and CDR2: MGHDK, SYGVNS. The CDR3 runs 16 residues. CDR3 in amino acids: CASSAPRGATDEGYTF. The CDR3, as DNA: TGTGCCAGCAGTGCCCCGAGGGGGGCGACAGACGAGGGCTACACCTTC.

CDR3 DNA: TGTGCCAGCAGCTTGGGGTCAACTGGAAACACCATATATTTT. It encodes CASSLGSTGNTIYF. This rearrangement joins TRBV5-4 to TRBJ1-3; no clear D. The CDR3 has 14 residues. V lost 0 bases to trimming and J lost 2 bases, with 6 bases between them. Germline V gene lookup returns CDR1 SGHNT and CDR2 YYREEE (reference sequence).

The rearrangement links TRBV5-8 to TRBJ1-2; D gene uncertain. Germline CDR1 SGHTS, CDR2 YDEGEE. V was cut by 2 bases and J by 3 bases, with 11 bases left in between. This CDR3 contains 14 residues. This CDR3 reads CASSLGRPDYGYTF. Written as DNA, the CDR3 is TGTGCCAGCAGCTTAGGGCGTCCTGACTATGGCTACACCTTC.

V gene TRBV19 combines with J gene TRBJ1-2, with D uncertain. V lost 7 bases, J lost 6 bases, and 24 bases lay in between. The CDR3 sequence is 16 residues long. Germline CDR1 is LNHDA and CDR2 is SQIVND (reference sequence). CDR3 sequence: CASNRVVGLNPDGYTF. The CDR3, as DNA: TGTGCCAGTAATCGGGTTGTGGGGTTAAACCCAGATGGCTACACCTTC.

The chain couples TRBV5-1 to TRBJ2-3, with D perhaps being TRBD1 or TRBD2 (5 bases each). The length of the CDR3 is 16 residues. Germline CDR1 is SGHRS and CDR2 is YFSETQ. V dropped 0 bases and J dropped 1 base, with 12 bases sitting between them. The CDR3 DNA follows: TGCGCCAGCAGCTTGGGGACCGGGGCACGCACAGATACGCAGTATTTT. Its protein product is CASSLGTGARTDTQYF.

This clone showed up just a few times. J is TRBJ1-1 and V is TRBV10-1; unclear D gene. Trimming took 10 bases from V and 7 from J, leaving 7 bases between them. The germline CDR1 and CDR2 sequences are WNHNN and SYGVQD (reference sequence). The CDR3 extends over 9 amino acids. The CDR3 loop reads CATQHEAFF. The CDR3 DNA reads as TGCGCCACCCAACATGAAGCTTTCTTT.

The V call is TRBV9, the J call TRBJ2-3, with unresolved D. Germline V lookup: CDR1 SGDLS, CDR2 YYNGEE. This CDR3 is built from 15 residues. Trimming shortened V by 0 bases and J by 1 base, and 9 bases separated the two germline ends. This chain's CDR3 is CASSVGQVGTDTQYF. CDR3 DNA: TGTGCCAGCAGCGTAGGGCAGGTGGGCACAGATACGCAGTATTTT.

The rearrangement uses TRBV10-2 and TRBJ2-1; D gene uncertain. The CDR3 sequence is 11 residues long. The V end lost 7 bases, the J end lost 7 bases, and 8 bases lay between the germline ends. Germline loops: CDR1 WSHSY, CDR2 SAAADI. The CDR3 region is CASTDGNEQFF. CDR3 bases: TGCGCCAGCACCGACGGGAATGAGCAGTTCTTC.

The gene calls are TRBV5-4 and TRBJ2-3; D is unresolved. Germline V lookup: CDR1 SGHNT, CDR2 YYREEE (reference sequence). Between the trimmed V and J ends, which lost 0 bases and 5 bases, there was a span of 4 bases. The CDR3 consists of 12 residues. The CDR3 nucleotides read TGTGCCAGCAGCTTGGCGGGAGATACGCAGTATTTT. Amino acids: CASSLAGDTQYF.

The rearrangement joins TRBV5-1 to TRBJ2-1; 8 bases map to TRBD1. Per the germline V gene, CDR1 is SGHRS and CDR2 is YFSETQ. Trimming cost V 5 bases and J 9 bases; bases outside gene matches: 16. CDR3 length equals 16 residues. The CDR3 bases are TGCGCCAGCAGTCCTACCGGGACAGGACGGAACATTGAGCAGTTCTTC. Protein: CASSPTGTGRNIEQFF.

The chain links TRBV14 to TRBJ1-1; D gene unclear. This CDR3 contains 15 residues. V lost 1 base, J lost 1 base, and 10 bases lay in between. Germline-derived CDR1 and CDR2 are SGHDN and FVKESK. CDR3 region: CASSQGLTRNTEAFF. CDR3 nucleotide sequence: TGTGCCAGCAGCCAAGGCCTCACCAGGAACACTGAAGCTTTCTTT.

The V call is TRBV7-8, the J call TRBJ2-7, with D perhaps TRBD2 (6 bases). Trimming shortened V by 3 bases and J by 0 bases, and 15 bases separated the two germline ends. CDR3 length: 16 residues. Germline V gene sequence: CDR1 SGHVS, CDR2 FQNEAQ. Here the CDR3 reads CASSFLGTPSSYEQYF. As DNA, the CDR3 is TGTGCCAGCAGCTTTCTCGGGACTCCTAGCTCCTACGAGCAGTACTTC.

The chain couples TRBV19 to TRBJ2-1; 9 bases align to TRBD1. The CDR3 covers 17 residues. The V gene's germline CDR1 is LNHDA and CDR2 SQIVND (reference sequence). V lost 7 bases, J lost 4 bases, and 14 bases stayed unmatched. Written as DNA, the CDR3 is TGTGCCAGTACTCGTAAGGGGACAGGGTTCTTATACAATGAGCAGTTCTTC. The encoded protein is CASTRKGTGFLYNEQFF.

This chain links TRBV5-1 with TRBJ1-1; tentative D call: TRBD1 (6 bases). V was shortened by 0 bases and J by 8 bases, with 14 bases between the two germline ends. The germline gives CDR1 SGHRS, CDR2 YFSETQ. The CDR3 has 14 residues. The CDR3 is CASSLVGGAAEAFF. CDR3 sequence (DNA): TGCGCCAGCAGCTTGGTGGGGGGCGCAGCGGAAGCTTTCTTT.

The chain recombines TRBV5-1 with TRBJ1-6, with 7 bases identical to TRBD1. V shed 0 bases and J 6 bases; nucleotides not matched to a gene: 6. Germline V gives CDR1 SGHRS, CDR2 YFSETQ. CDR3 length: 16 residues. CDR3 protein: CASSLAVAGGNSPLHF. CDR3 bases: TGCGCCAGCAGCTTGGCCGTTGCAGGGGGTAATTCACCCCTCCACTTT. The full variable domain, its missing parts supplied by reference TRBV5-1 and TRBJ1-6, is KAGVTQTPRYLIKTRGQQVTLSCSPISGHRSVSWYQQTPGQGLQFLFEYFSETQRNKGNFPGRFSGRQFSNSRSEMNVSTLELGDSALYLCASSLAVAGGNSPLHFGNGTRLTVT.

The chain has TRBV11-2 and TRBJ1-1; weak D call: TRBD1 (6 bases). The germline V gene has CDR1 SGHAT and CDR2 FQNNGV. The V and J ends lost 0 bases and 0 bases respectively, with 11 bases between them. This CDR3 has 16 residues. CDR3 in DNA: TGTGCCAGCAGCTTAGAAGGGGGGGCAATGAACACTGAAGCTTTCTTT. This translates into CASSLEGGAMNTEAFF.

This clone occurred once. The genes are TRBV5-1 and TRBJ2-7; a weak D match, TRBD2 (5 bases). V lost 3 bases, J lost 2 bases, and 9 bases lay in between. The CDR3 totals 13 residues. The germline V gene encodes CDR1 SGHRS and CDR2 YFSETQ. The CDR3 sequence: CASSSGSAYEQYF. CDR3 in DNA: TGCGCCAGCAGCTCGGGGTCCGCCTACGAGCAGTACTTC.

A few counts support this clone. The chain couples TRBV5-8 to TRBJ1-5; unclear D gene. The germline V gene has CDR1 SGHTS and CDR2 YDEGEE. V shed 3 bases and J shed 4 bases, with 8 bases lying between them. This CDR3 comprises 13 residues. CDR3 amino acids: CASSSGGNQPQHF. The CDR3 DNA is TGTGCCAGCAGCTCGGGTGGAAATCAGCCCCAGCATTTT. The full variable domain, rest sourced from reference TRBV5-8 and TRBJ1-5, is EAGVTQSPTHLIKTRGQQATLRCSPISGHTSVYWYQQALGLGLQFLLWYDEGEERNRGNFPPRFSGRQFPNYSSELNVNALELEDSALYLCASSSGGNQPQHFGDGTRLSIL.

The CDR3 coding sequence is TGCGCCAGCAGCCCGACAGTAACCTACGAGCAGTACTTC. It yields the protein CASSPTVTYEQYF. The chain employs TRBV5-1 and TRBJ2-7; tentative D call: TRBD1 (5 bases). Trimming cost V 4 bases and J 2 bases, with 10 bases left between them. CDR1 and CDR2 (germline): SGHRS, YFSETQ. The CDR3 loop spans 13 amino acids.

Only one count was recorded for this clone. The chain links TRBV14 to TRBJ1-3; D uncertain. This CDR3 region has 12 residues. Per germline, CDR1 SGHDN and CDR2 FVKESK. V gave up 8 bases and J gave up 2 bases, with 7 bases separating them. The CDR3 DNA is TGTGCCAGCGGGCCTACTGGAAACACCATATATTTT. Protein sequence: CASGPTGNTIYF.